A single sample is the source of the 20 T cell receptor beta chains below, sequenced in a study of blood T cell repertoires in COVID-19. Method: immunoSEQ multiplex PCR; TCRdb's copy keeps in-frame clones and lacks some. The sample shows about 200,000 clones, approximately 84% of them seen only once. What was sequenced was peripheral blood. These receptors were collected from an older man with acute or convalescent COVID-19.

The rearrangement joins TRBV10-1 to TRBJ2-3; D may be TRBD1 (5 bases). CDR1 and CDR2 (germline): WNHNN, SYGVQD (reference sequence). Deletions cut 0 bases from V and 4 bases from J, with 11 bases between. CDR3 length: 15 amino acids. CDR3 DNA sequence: TGCGCCAGCAGTGAGTCCCGGACAACGGCAGATACGCAGTATTTT. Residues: CASSESRTTADTQYF.

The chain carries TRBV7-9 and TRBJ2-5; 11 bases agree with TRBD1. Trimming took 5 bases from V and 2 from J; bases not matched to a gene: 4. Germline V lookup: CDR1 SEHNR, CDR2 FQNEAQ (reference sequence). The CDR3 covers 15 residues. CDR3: CASSEGQGVQETQYF. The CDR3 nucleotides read TGTGCCAGCAGCGAGGGACAGGGGGTTCAAGAGACCCAGTACTTC.

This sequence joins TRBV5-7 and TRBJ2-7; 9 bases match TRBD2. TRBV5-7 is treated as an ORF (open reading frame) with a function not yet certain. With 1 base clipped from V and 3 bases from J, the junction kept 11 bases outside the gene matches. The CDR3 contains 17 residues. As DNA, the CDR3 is TGTGCCAGCAGCTTGTGGGCTATTAGCGGGAGAGTCTACGAGCAGTACTTC. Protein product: CASSLWAISGRVYEQYF.

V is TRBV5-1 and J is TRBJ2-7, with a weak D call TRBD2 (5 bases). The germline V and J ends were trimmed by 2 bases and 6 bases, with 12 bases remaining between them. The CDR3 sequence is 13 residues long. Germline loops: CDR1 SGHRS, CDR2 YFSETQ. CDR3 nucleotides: TGCGCCAGCAGCTTAGACGGGATAAGCGAGCAGTACTTC. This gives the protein CASSLDGISEQYF.

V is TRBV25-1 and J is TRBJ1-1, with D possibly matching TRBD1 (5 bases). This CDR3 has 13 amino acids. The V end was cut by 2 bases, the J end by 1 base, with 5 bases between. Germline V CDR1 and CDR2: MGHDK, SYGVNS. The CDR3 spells CASSEQGNTEAFF. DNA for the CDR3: TGTGCCAGCAGTGAACAGGGGAACACTGAAGCTTTCTTT.

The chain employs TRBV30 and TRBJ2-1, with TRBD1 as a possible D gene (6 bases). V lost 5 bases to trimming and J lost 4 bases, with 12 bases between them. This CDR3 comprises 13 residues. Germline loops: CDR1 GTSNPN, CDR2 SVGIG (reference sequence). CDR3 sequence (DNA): TGTGCCTGGCACAGGGACCGTTACAATGAGCAGTTCTTC. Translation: CAWHRDRYNEQFF.

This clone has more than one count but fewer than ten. The CDR3 is CASSLMGFSNTGELFF. DNA for the CDR3: TGTGCCAGCAGCTTAATGGGCTTTTCGAACACCGGGGAGCTGTTTTTT. The V call is TRBV7-3, the J call TRBJ2-2; unclear D gene. This CDR3 has 16 amino acids. Germline assignment: CDR1 SGHTA and CDR2 FQGTGA. Trimming cost V 1 base and J 0 bases, with 9 bases left between them.

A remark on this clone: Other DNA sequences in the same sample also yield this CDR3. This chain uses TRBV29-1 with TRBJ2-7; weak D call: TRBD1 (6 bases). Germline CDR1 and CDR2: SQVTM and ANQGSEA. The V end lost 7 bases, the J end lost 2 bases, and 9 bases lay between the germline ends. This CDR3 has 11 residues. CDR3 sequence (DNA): TGCAGCGGCCGGGACACCTACGAGCAGTACTTC. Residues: CSGRDTYEQYF.

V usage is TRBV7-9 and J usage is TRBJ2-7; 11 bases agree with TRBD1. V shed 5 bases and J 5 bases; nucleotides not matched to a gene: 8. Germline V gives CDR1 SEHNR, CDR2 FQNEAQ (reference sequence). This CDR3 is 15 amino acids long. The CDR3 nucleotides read TGTGCCAGCAGCCCAATGGGACAGGGGGACCACGAGCAGTACGTC. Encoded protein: CASSPMGQGDHEQYV.

The CDR3 protein is CASSQDPGLAGGTQYF. CDR3 nucleotides: TGCGCCAGCAGCCAAGATCCTGGACTAGCGGGAGGTACCCAGTACTTC. The chain is built from TRBV4-3 and TRBJ2-5, with TRBD2 identical over 14 bases. With V trimmed by 0 bases and J by 8 bases, 5 bases remained unmatched. Germline CDR1 is LGHNA and CDR2 is YSLEER. This CDR3 is 16 amino acids long.

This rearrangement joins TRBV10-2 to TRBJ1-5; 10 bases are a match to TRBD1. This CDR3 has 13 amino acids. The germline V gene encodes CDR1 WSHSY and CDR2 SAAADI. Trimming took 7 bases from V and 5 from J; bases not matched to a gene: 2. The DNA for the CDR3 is TGCGCCAGCACTGGACAGGGGGATCAGCCCCAGCATTTT. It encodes CASTGQGDQPQHF.

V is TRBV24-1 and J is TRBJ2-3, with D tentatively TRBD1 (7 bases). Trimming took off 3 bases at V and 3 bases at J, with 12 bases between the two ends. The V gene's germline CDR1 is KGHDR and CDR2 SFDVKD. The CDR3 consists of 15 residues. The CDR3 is CATSDAAGGTDTQYF. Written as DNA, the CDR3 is TGTGCCACCAGTGATGCGGCAGGGGGGACAGATACGCAGTATTTT.

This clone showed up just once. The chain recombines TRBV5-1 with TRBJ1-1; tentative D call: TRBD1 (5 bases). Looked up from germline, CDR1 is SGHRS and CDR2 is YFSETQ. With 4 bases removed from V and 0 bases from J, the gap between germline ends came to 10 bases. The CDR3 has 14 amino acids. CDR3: CASSIQAMNTEAFF. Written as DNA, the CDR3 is TGCGCCAGCAGCATACAGGCTATGAACACTGAAGCTTTCTTT.

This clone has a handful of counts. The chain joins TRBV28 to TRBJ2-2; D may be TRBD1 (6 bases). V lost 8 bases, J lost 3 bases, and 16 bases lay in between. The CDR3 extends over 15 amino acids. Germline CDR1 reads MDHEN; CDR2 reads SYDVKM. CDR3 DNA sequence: TGTGCCAGCTCCCCCCAGGGGCGGTACACCGGGGAGCTGTTTTTT. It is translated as CASSPQGRYTGELFF.

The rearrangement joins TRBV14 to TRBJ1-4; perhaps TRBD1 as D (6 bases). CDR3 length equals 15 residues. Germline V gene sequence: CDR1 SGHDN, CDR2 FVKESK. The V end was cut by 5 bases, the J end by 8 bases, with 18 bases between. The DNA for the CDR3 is TGTGCCAGCAGCGCAACAGGGAGAACAGGAGAAAAACTGTTTTTT. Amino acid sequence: CASSATGRTGEKLFF.

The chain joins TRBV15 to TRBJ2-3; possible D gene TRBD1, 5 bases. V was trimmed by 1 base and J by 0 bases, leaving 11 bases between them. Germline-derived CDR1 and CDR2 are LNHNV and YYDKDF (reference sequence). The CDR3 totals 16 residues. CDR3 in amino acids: CATSRVLQASTDTQYF. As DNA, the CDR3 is TGTGCCACCAGCAGAGTTCTACAGGCGAGCACAGATACGCAGTATTTT.

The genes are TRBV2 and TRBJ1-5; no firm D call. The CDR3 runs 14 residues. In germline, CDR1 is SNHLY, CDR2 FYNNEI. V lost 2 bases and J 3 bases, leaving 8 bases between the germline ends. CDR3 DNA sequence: TGTGCCAGCAGTGAACTGGCCGTCAATCAGCCCCAGCATTTT. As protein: CASSELAVNQPQHF.

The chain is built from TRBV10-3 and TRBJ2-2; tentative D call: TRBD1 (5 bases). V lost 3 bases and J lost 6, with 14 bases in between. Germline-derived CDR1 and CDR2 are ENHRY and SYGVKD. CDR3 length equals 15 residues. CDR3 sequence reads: CAISDPVGPAGELFF. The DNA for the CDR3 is TGTGCCATCAGTGACCCTGTGGGGCCCGCCGGGGAGCTGTTTTTT.

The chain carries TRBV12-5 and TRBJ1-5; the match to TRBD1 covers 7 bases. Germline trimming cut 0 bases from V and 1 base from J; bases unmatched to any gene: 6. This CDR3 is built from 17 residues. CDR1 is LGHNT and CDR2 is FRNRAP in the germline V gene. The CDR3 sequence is CASGLVFQGGSNQPQHF. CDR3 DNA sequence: TGTGCTAGTGGTTTGGTATTTCAGGGGGGCAGCAATCAGCCCCAGCATTTT. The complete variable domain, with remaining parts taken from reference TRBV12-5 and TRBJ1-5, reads DARVTQTPRHKVTEMGQEVTMRCQPILGHNTVFWYRQTMMQGLELLAYFRNRAPLDDSGMPKDRFSAEMPDATLATLKIQPSEPRDSAVYFCASGLVFQGGSNQPQHFGDGTRLSIL.

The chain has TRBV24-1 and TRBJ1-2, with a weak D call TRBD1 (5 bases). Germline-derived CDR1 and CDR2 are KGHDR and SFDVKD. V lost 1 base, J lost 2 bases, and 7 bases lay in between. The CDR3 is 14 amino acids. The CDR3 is CATSDFRTNYGYTF. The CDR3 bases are TGTGCCACCAGTGATTTCAGGACAAACTATGGCTACACCTTC.